The entry below gives a single T cell receptor (beta chain) sequence along with its context. The data derive from a study of shared clonotypes between healthy human individuals. Using immunoSEQ multiplex PCR, the repertoire was profiled, and TCRdb retains in-frame clones only, with some absent. The sample holds about 2.4 million clones, approximately 94% seen once. CDR3 size: 13 residues. The junction had 2 bases not matched to a gene; V was cut back by 4 bases and J by 3 bases. From germline, CDR1 is MNHNS and CDR2 SASEGT. The receptor was derived from a man younger than 35 in good health. The sample was naive CD4+ T cells sorted from blood. This sample's subset: CD45RA+ positively selected. The V call is TRBV6-1, the J call TRBJ2-7; 8 bases map to TRBD1. The CDR3, as DNA: TGTGCCAGCAGTGGGACAGGGTTCTACGAGCAGTACTTC. This encodes CASSGTGFYEQYF.